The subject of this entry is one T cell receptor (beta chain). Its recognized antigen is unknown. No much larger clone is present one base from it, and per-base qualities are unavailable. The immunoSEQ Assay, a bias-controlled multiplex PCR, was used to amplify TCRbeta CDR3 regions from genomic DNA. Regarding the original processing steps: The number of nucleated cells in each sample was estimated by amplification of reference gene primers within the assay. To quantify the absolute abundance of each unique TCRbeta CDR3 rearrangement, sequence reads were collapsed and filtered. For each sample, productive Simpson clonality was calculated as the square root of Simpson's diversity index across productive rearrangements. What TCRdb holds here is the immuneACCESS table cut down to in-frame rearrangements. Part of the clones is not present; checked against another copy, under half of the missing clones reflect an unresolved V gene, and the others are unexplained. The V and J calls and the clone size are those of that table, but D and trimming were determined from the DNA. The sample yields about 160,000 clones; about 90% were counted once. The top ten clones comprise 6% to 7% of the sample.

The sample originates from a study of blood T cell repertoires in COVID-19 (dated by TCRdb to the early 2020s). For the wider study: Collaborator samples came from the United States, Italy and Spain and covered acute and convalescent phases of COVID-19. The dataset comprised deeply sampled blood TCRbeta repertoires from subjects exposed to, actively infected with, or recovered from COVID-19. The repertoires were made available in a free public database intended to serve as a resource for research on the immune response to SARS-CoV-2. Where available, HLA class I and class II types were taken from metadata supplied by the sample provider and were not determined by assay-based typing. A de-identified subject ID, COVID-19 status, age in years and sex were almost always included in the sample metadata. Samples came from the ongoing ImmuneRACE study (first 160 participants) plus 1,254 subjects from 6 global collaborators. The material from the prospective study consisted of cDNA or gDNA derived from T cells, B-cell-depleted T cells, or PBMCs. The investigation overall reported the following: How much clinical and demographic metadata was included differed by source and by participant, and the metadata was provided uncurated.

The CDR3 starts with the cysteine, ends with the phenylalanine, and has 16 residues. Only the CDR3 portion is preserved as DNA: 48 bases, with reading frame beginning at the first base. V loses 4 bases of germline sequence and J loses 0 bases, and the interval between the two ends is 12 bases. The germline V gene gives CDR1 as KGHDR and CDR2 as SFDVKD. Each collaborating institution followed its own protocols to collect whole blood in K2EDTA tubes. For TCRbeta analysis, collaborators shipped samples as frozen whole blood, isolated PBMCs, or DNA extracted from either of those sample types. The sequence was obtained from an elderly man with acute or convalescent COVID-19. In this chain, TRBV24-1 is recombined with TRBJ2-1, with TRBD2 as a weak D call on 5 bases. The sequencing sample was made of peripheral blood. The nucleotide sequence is TGTGCCACCAGTGACCCCGGGATACTCTCCTACAATGAGCAGTTCTTC. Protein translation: CATSDPGILSYNEQFF.